These T cell receptor beta chains were read from a single sample in a study of T cell repertoires in cytomegalovirus infection. TCRdb re-called the reads through MiXCR, storing one row per CDR3 protein. The sample lists 600,000 to 700,000 distinct CDR3 sequences, 30% to 35% occurring once. No antigen has been identified for these receptors. The source material was cultured PBMCs, sampled from culture after CMV antigen stimulation. These receptors came from a human donor in good health (CMV status not recorded). Some clones in this sample may be carry-over from other donors' samples. CDR3s include the opening cysteine and the closing phenylalanine or tryptophan. The order of the fields is clone size, D gene, V gene, J gene, CDR3 DNA, CDR3 protein. A D gene is named only where the DNA matches it firmly. Clone sizes are given selectively: once, few, many, or a class where the clone is expanded.

clone_size: .
d_call: .
v_call: TRBV6-2/TRBV6-3
j_call: TRBJ2-5
cdr3_nt: TGTGCCAGCAGCCCACGGTTCGGAGAGACCCAGTACTTC
cdr3_aa: CASSPRFGETQYF

clone_size: .
d_call: .
v_call: TRBV7-2
j_call: TRBJ1-3
cdr3_nt: TGTGCCAGCAGCTTAGATCTAAACACCATATATTTT
cdr3_aa: CASSLDLNTIYF

clone_size: many
d_call: .
v_call: TRBV7-2
j_call: TRBJ1-1
cdr3_nt: TGTGCCAGCACCCTCGACAGAGCAGTCGGAGCTTTCTTT
cdr3_aa: CASTLDRAVGAFF

clone_size: .
d_call: .
v_call: TRBV4-1
j_call: TRBJ1-2
cdr3_nt: TGCGCCAGCAGCAAGAGGTCCGGGACAACTATCTATGGCTACACCTTC
cdr3_aa: CASSKRSGTTIYGYTF

clone_size: .
d_call: TRBD1
v_call: TRBV20-1
j_call: TRBJ1-3
cdr3_nt: TGCAGTGCTACAGGGACAGGGCGAAACACCATATATTTT
cdr3_aa: CSATGTGRNTIYF

clone_size: few
d_call: .
v_call: TRBV12-3/TRBV12-4
j_call: TRBJ1-5
cdr3_nt: TGTGCCAGCAGTTCCGGGATAAGGGATCAGCCCCAGCATTTT
cdr3_aa: CASSSGIRDQPQHF

clone_size: few
d_call: TRBD1
v_call: TRBV5-6
j_call: TRBJ1-2
cdr3_nt: TGTGCCAGCAGCTCCGGACAGGGACGTGGCTACACCTTC
cdr3_aa: CASSSGQGRGYTF

clone_size: .
d_call: TRBD2
v_call: TRBV11-2
j_call: TRBJ2-1
cdr3_nt: TGTGCCAGCAGCGAGACCCTCTTGGGGGAGGGATACAATGAGCAGTTCTTC
cdr3_aa: CASSETLLGEGYNEQFF

clone_size: many
d_call: .
v_call: TRBV7-8
j_call: TRBJ1-5
cdr3_nt: TGTGCCAGCAGCACGGTACAGGGACATAGCAATCAGCCCCAGCATTTT
cdr3_aa: CASSTVQGHSNQPQHF

clone_size: many
d_call: TRBD1
v_call: TRBV7-8
j_call: TRBJ2-5
cdr3_nt: TGTGCCAGCAGCCTGGGACAGGGGGACTCTCAAGAGACCCAGTACTTC
cdr3_aa: CASSLGQGDSQETQYF